The T cell receptor (beta chain) under discussion was sequenced for a study of blood T cell repertoires in COVID-19. Whole-study context: Samples representing acute and convalescent COVID-19 were sourced from the United States, Italy and Spain.

Generated by immunoSEQ multiplex PCR, the TCRdb table keeps only in-frame clones and is missing some. The sample records more than 200,000 clones, more than 85% being singletons. Participants spanned ages roughly 18 to 95 years and resided in some 22 US areas. Participant reports of clinical history set cohort assignment. The CDR3 runs to 13 residues. V shed 2 bases and J shed 4 bases, with 8 bases lying between them. Germline assignment: CDR1 SGHDN and CDR2 FVKESK. This receptor was obtained from a woman in her twenties or thirties who had recovered from COVID-19. The sample taken for sequencing was PBMCs or T cells enriched from blood (not recorded which). This chain uses TRBV14 with TRBJ1-1; TRBD1 is a possible D gene (5 bases). The CDR3 DNA sequence: TGTGCCAGCAGCCAAAGGGGAACCACTGAAGCTTTCTTT. Translated, it gives CASSQRGTTEAFF.